Described below is a single T cell receptor (beta chain) sequence and its context. This clone's antigen is unknown. No qualities accompany the bases; no much larger clone lies one base away. This sample stems from a study of blood T cell repertoires in COVID-19 (dated by TCRdb to 2020 to 2021). For the wider study: Samples covering the acute and convalescent phases of COVID-19 were provided by collaborators in the United States, Italy and Spain. The sample metadata nearly always contained a de-identified subject ID, COVID-19 status, age in years and sex. The dataset comprised deeply sampled blood TCRbeta repertoires from subjects exposed to, actively infected with, or recovered from COVID-19. The samples were drawn from two sources: the first 160 participants of the ongoing ImmuneRACE study, and fewer than 1,500 subjects contributed by 6 global collaborators. Where available, HLA class I and class II types were taken from metadata supplied by the sample provider and were not determined by assay-based typing. The material from the prospective study consisted of cDNA or gDNA derived from T cells, B-cell-depleted T cells, or PBMCs. The repertoires were released in a freely available public database meant as a resource for research on the immune response to SARS-CoV-2.

Overall study results and their limits: The quantity of clinical and demographic metadata differed by source and by participant and was supplied without curation.

TCRbeta CDR3 regions were amplified from genomic DNA using the immunoSEQ Assay, a bias-controlled multiplex PCR. In the authors' own workflow: Nucleated cell counts per sample were estimated from amplification of reference gene primers within the assay. Sequence reads were collapsed and filtered to measure the absolute abundance of every unique TCRbeta CDR3 rearrangement. For each sample, productive Simpson clonality was calculated as the square root of Simpson's diversity index across productive rearrangements. Not all clones reach the TCRdb copy of this immuneACCESS table, which keeps in-frame sequences only. Checked studies attribute under half of the gap to unresolved V genes and leave the rest unexplained. That table supplies the V and J calls and clone size; D and trimming were determined from the DNA. The sample table contains over 150,000 clones; only one count was recorded for around nine tenths of them. The top ten clonotypes cover roughly an eighth of the sample.

One collaborating source in Seattle enrolled patients while the patients were actively infected and followed the patients over time throughout the course of disease. The collaborating institutions used their own protocols to collect whole blood in K2EDTA tubes. For TCRbeta analysis, collaborators shipped samples in one of three forms: frozen whole blood, isolated PBMCs, or DNA extracted from either of those sample types. After removal of 7 bases from V and 1 base from J, the junction retains 0 bases not matched to a gene. From the cysteine through the phenylalanine, the CDR3 covers 13 amino acids. The sequence is cut down to CDR3 DNA, 39 bases in frame from base 1. The germline V gene (reference sequence) yields LGHDT for CDR1 and YNNKEL for CDR2.

This sequence uses TRBV3-1 (or the pseudogene TRBV3-2) and TRBJ2-2, with 7 bases aligning to TRBD2. The TCR was taken from a woman between 70 and 85 years old with COVID-19, enrolled during active disease. Sequences were obtained from peripheral blood. The CDR3 region: CASTSGNTGELFF. The DNA is as follows: TGTGCCAGCACTAGCGGGAACACCGGGGAGCTGTTTTTT.